This T cell receptor (beta chain) was found in a study of T cell repertoires in cytomegalovirus infection. Study overall: An indication of both CMV infection and matching HLA type came from public TCR beta signatures.

The germline V gene encodes CDR1 SEHNR and CDR2 FQNEAQ (reference sequence). The ends were cut back, 5 bases at V and 7 bases at J, with 9 bases in the middle. CDR3 length equals 13 residues. This clonotype was seen at least ten times. Its antigen is still unknown. The study's findings and limits: The study found HLA-C-restricted CMV-specific TCR beta clonotypes dominating the ex vivo response. Adding up the frequency of public TCR beta families identified people who carried CMV plus the relevant HLA.

One entry per CDR3 protein results from TCRdb running MiXCR on the reads. This sample has 230,000 or so distinct CDR3 sequences, with 17% found just once. The sample was CD8+ T cells from PBMCs. The clonotype originates from a human donor in good health (CMV status not recorded). Some clones in this sample may be carry-over from other donors' samples. The chain links TRBV7-9 to TRBJ1-6, with a possible D match to TRBD1 (5 bases). CDR3: CASSPWDNSPLHF. CDR3 sequence (DNA): TGTGCCAGCAGCCCCTGGGACAATTCACCCCTCCACTTT.